Listed below are T cell receptor beta chains from one sample, sequenced in a study of control samples from healthy donors and cancer patients. Assay: immunoSEQ multiplex PCR; the TCRdb copy retains only in-frame clones and omits some. This table has some 100,000 clones, about 89% appearing once. The source material was blood. The receptors were gathered from a woman aged 45 to 65 in good health. Both conserved end residues are part of each CDR3. The D gene is left open where the match is weak. Rows may omit the clone size; those that give it use once, few, many or a size class.

clone_size: NA
d_call: NA
j_call: TRBJ1-1
v_call: TRBV4-3
cdr3_aa: CASSQDQGYAEAFF
cdr3_nt: TGCGCCAGCAGCCAAGACCAGGGTTACGCTGAAGCTTTCTTT

clone_size: NA
d_call: TRBD2
j_call: TRBJ2-2
v_call: TRBV30
cdr3_aa: CAWKGLAGGIGELFF
cdr3_nt: TGTGCCTGGAAAGGACTAGCGGGGGGAATCGGGGAGCTGTTTTTT

clone_size: NA
d_call: TRBD1
j_call: TRBJ1-2
v_call: TRBV29-1
cdr3_aa: CSVEWGGTGSRYTF
cdr3_nt: TGCAGCGTTGAATGGGGTGGGACAGGGTCGCGCTACACCTTC

clone_size: NA
d_call: NA
j_call: TRBJ1-1
v_call: TRBV5-6
cdr3_aa: CASRETGGTEAFF
cdr3_nt: TGTGCCAGCAGGGAGACGGGTGGCACTGAAGCTTTCTTT

clone_size: NA
d_call: TRBD2
j_call: TRBJ2-1
v_call: TRBV19
cdr3_aa: CASSSGGSYNEQFF
cdr3_nt: TGTGCCAGTTCTAGCGGGGGGTCCTACAATGAGCAGTTCTTC

clone_size: NA
d_call: TRBD1
j_call: TRBJ2-3
v_call: TRBV29-1
cdr3_aa: CSVGQGYTDTQYF
cdr3_nt: TGCAGCGTTGGACAGGGGTACACAGATACGCAGTATTTT

clone_size: once
d_call: NA
j_call: TRBJ2-5
v_call: TRBV18
cdr3_aa: CASSPTLQETQYF
cdr3_nt: TGTGCCAGCTCACCGACTCTCCAAGAGACCCAGTACTTC

clone_size: NA
d_call: TRBD1
j_call: TRBJ2-2
v_call: TRBV24-1
cdr3_aa: CATSDLFPTGAHAGELFF
cdr3_nt: TGTGCCACCAGTGATTTGTTCCCGACAGGGGCCCACGCCGGGGAGCTGTTTTTT

clone_size: NA
d_call: TRBD2
j_call: TRBJ2-3
v_call: TRBV5-8
cdr3_aa: CASSRGGFSTDTQYF
cdr3_nt: TGTGCCAGCAGCCGGGGGGGTTTCAGCACAGATACGCAGTATTTT

clone_size: once
d_call: NA
j_call: TRBJ2-5
v_call: TRBV24-1
cdr3_aa: CATSDGGWQETQYF
cdr3_nt: TGTGCCACCAGTGATGGAGGGTGGCAAGAGACCCAGTACTTC

clone_size: NA
d_call: NA
j_call: TRBJ2-4
v_call: TRBV30
cdr3_aa: CAWSVLGSSKNIQYF
cdr3_nt: TGTGCCTGGAGTGTATTAGGGTCCTCCAAAAACATTCAGTACTTC

clone_size: NA
d_call: TRBD1
j_call: TRBJ1-5
v_call: TRBV6-5
cdr3_aa: CASRQGAVSNQPQHF
cdr3_nt: TGTGCCAGCAGGCAGGGGGCAGTGAGCAATCAGCCCCAGCATTTT

clone_size: NA
d_call: TRBD2
j_call: TRBJ2-5
v_call: TRBV15
cdr3_aa: CATSRELAGGKTQYF
cdr3_nt: TGTGCCACCAGCAGAGAGCTAGCGGGAGGGAAGACCCAGTACTTC

clone_size: NA
d_call: NA
j_call: TRBJ2-3
v_call: TRBV9
cdr3_aa: CASSSSSGIFTDTQYF
cdr3_nt: TGTGCCAGCAGCTCGTCCTCAGGAATCTTCACAGATACGCAGTATTTT

clone_size: NA
d_call: NA
j_call: TRBJ2-1
v_call: TRBV7-7
cdr3_aa: CASSSRLAADYNEQFF
cdr3_nt: TGTGCCAGCAGCTCCAGATTAGCGGCGGACTACAATGAGCAGTTCTTC

clone_size: NA
d_call: TRBD2
j_call: TRBJ2-3
v_call: TRBV6-4
cdr3_aa: CASSALAGARTDTQYF
cdr3_nt: TGTGCCAGCAGTGCGCTAGCGGGGGCCCGCACAGATACGCAGTATTTT

clone_size: NA
d_call: TRBD2
j_call: TRBJ2-3
v_call: TRBV5-1
cdr3_aa: CASSERGGRREPTQYF
cdr3_nt: TGCGCCAGCAGCGAGCGGGGAGGGCGGAGAGAGCCTACGCAGTATTTT

clone_size: NA
d_call: NA
j_call: TRBJ1-1
v_call: TRBV5-1
cdr3_aa: CASVPAGSSNTEAFF
cdr3_nt: TGCGCCAGCGTCCCCGCGGGGTCATCGAACACTGAAGCTTTCTTT

clone_size: NA
d_call: TRBD2
j_call: TRBJ2-3
v_call: TRBV4-3
cdr3_aa: CASSRLAGEAQYF
cdr3_nt: TGCGCCAGCAGCCGACTAGCGGGAGAGGCGCAGTATTTT

clone_size: NA
d_call: NA
j_call: TRBJ1-4
v_call: TRBV19
cdr3_aa: CASSTQGTNEKLFF
cdr3_nt: TGTGCCAGTAGTACACAGGGAACTAATGAAAAACTGTTTTTT

clone_size: once
d_call: NA
j_call: TRBJ1-2
v_call: TRBV6-5
cdr3_aa: CASSTGYGYTF
cdr3_nt: TGTGCCAGCAGTACCGGCTATGGCTACACCTTC

clone_size: NA
d_call: TRBD1
j_call: TRBJ2-1
v_call: TRBV5-1
cdr3_aa: CASSLRGQDNEQFF
cdr3_nt: TGCGCCAGCAGCTTAAGGGGACAGGACAATGAGCAGTTCTTC

clone_size: NA
d_call: TRBD2
j_call: TRBJ2-1
v_call: TRBV7-9
cdr3_aa: CASSFSGRAYNEQFF
cdr3_nt: TGTGCCAGCAGCTTTAGCGGGAGGGCCTACAATGAGCAGTTCTTC

clone_size: NA
d_call: NA
j_call: TRBJ2-1
v_call: TRBV9
cdr3_aa: CASSFGTLGNEQFF
cdr3_nt: TGTGCCAGCAGCTTCGGGACCCTGGGGAATGAGCAGTTCTTC

clone_size: NA
d_call: TRBD1
j_call: TRBJ1-3
v_call: TRBV2
cdr3_aa: CASRSNGQVGAIYF
cdr3_nt: TGTGCCAGCAGATCAAATGGACAGGTGGGGGCCATATATTTT

clone_size: NA
d_call: TRBD1
j_call: TRBJ2-5
v_call: TRBV7-3
cdr3_aa: CASSLAAGGGRETQYF
cdr3_nt: TGTGCCAGCAGCTTAGCGGCAGGGGGCGGTCGGGAGACCCAGTACTTC

clone_size: NA
d_call: NA
j_call: TRBJ2-2
v_call: TRBV19
cdr3_aa: CASSEYTGELFF
cdr3_nt: TGTGCCAGTAGTGAGTACACCGGGGAGCTGTTTTTT

clone_size: NA
d_call: NA
j_call: TRBJ2-3
v_call: TRBV12-3/TRBV12-4
cdr3_aa: CASSLILGDTQYF
cdr3_nt: TGTGCCAGCAGTTTAATCCTGGGAGATACGCAGTATTTT

clone_size: NA
d_call: NA
j_call: TRBJ1-5
v_call: TRBV6-6
cdr3_aa: CASSIMGLVGTQPQHF
cdr3_nt: TGTGCCAGCAGCATTATGGGACTTGTGGGGACCCAGCCCCAGCATTTT

clone_size: NA
d_call: NA
j_call: TRBJ2-3
v_call: TRBV18
cdr3_aa: CASSPTTADTQYF
cdr3_nt: TGTGCCAGCTCACCGACGACTGCAGATACGCAGTATTTT

clone_size: NA
d_call: NA
j_call: TRBJ1-1
v_call: TRBV6-5
cdr3_aa: CASIGIEGRAFF
cdr3_nt: TGTGCCAGCATTGGAATTGAGGGCAGGGCTTTCTTT

clone_size: NA
d_call: TRBD2
j_call: TRBJ2-1
v_call: TRBV5-1
cdr3_aa: CASSSRWTSGGNEQFF
cdr3_nt: TGCGCCAGCAGCTCCCGGTGGACTAGCGGGGGAAATGAGCAGTTCTTC

clone_size: NA
d_call: NA
j_call: TRBJ1-3
v_call: TRBV11-2
cdr3_aa: CASSLGGTNSGNTIYF
cdr3_nt: TGTGCCAGCAGCTTAGGGGGAACTAACTCTGGAAACACCATATATTTT

clone_size: NA
d_call: TRBD1
j_call: TRBJ1-2
v_call: TRBV9
cdr3_aa: CASSVVTTGAPGYTF
cdr3_nt: TGTGCCAGCAGCGTAGTCACGACAGGGGCCCCTGGCTACACCTTC

clone_size: few
d_call: NA
j_call: TRBJ1-5
v_call: TRBV21-1
cdr3_aa: CASSKRGRDQPQHF
cdr3_nt: TGTGCCAGCAGCAAAAGAGGGCGTGATCAGCCCCAGCATTTT

clone_size: few
d_call: NA
j_call: TRBJ2-2
v_call: TRBV24-1
cdr3_aa: CATSDLRDGDTGELFF
cdr3_nt: TGTGCCACCAGTGATTTGCGGGACGGAGACACCGGGGAGCTGTTTTTT

clone_size: NA
d_call: TRBD2
j_call: TRBJ2-1
v_call: TRBV2
cdr3_aa: CARRGGTSGYNEQFF
cdr3_nt: TGTGCCAGAAGGGGGGGGACTAGTGGCTACAATGAGCAGTTCTTC

clone_size: NA
d_call: NA
j_call: TRBJ1-2
v_call: TRBV6-6
cdr3_aa: CASSYGGVPNYGYTF
cdr3_nt: TGTGCCAGCAGTTACGGGGGGGTCCCCAACTATGGCTACACCTTC

clone_size: once
d_call: TRBD1
j_call: TRBJ1-5
v_call: TRBV2
cdr3_aa: CASNDREVNQPQHF
cdr3_nt: TGTGCCAGCAATGACAGGGAAGTCAATCAGCCCCAGCATTTT

clone_size: NA
d_call: TRBD2
j_call: TRBJ2-3
v_call: TRBV11-3
cdr3_aa: CASSSILTSGGTDTQYF
cdr3_nt: TGTGCCAGCAGCTCCATTCTGACTAGCGGGGGGACAGATACGCAGTATTTT

clone_size: many
d_call: NA
j_call: TRBJ2-2
v_call: TRBV7-9
cdr3_aa: CASSLGIGFFTGELFF
cdr3_nt: TGTGCCAGCAGCTTAGGAATAGGATTTTTCACCGGGGAGCTGTTTTTT

clone_size: NA
d_call: TRBD1
j_call: TRBJ1-2
v_call: TRBV27
cdr3_aa: CASGTGGSYGYTF
cdr3_nt: TGTGCCAGCGGTACAGGGGGTAGCTATGGCTACACCTTC

clone_size: NA
d_call: TRBD1
j_call: TRBJ1-1
v_call: TRBV28
cdr3_aa: CASSSVSRDRGLGLMNTEAFF
cdr3_nt: TGTGCCAGCAGTTCGGTATCACGGGACAGGGGACTTGGGTTGATGAACACTGAAGCTTTCTTT

clone_size: few
d_call: TRBD1
j_call: TRBJ1-1
v_call: TRBV19
cdr3_aa: CASSMGQGLVKGFF
cdr3_nt: TGTGCCAGTAGTATGGGACAGGGGTTAGTCAAGGGTTTCTTT

clone_size: NA
d_call: TRBD1
j_call: TRBJ2-7
v_call: TRBV6-5
cdr3_aa: CASSYDSRGRVYEQYF
cdr3_nt: TGTGCCAGCAGTTACGATAGCAGGGGGCGGGTTTACGAGCAGTACTTC

clone_size: NA
d_call: NA
j_call: TRBJ2-5
v_call: TRBV21-1
cdr3_aa: CASSKEEDRGYQETQYF
cdr3_nt: TGTGCCAGCAGCAAAGAAGAGGACAGGGGGTACCAAGAGACCCAGTACTTC

clone_size: once
d_call: TRBD1
j_call: TRBJ1-3
v_call: TRBV27
cdr3_aa: CASRQGSGNTIYF
cdr3_nt: TGTGCCAGCCGACAGGGCTCTGGAAACACCATATATTTT

clone_size: NA
d_call: TRBD2
j_call: TRBJ2-5
v_call: TRBV27
cdr3_aa: CASVRIGRGSPQETQYF
cdr3_nt: TGTGCCAGCGTCCGAATAGGCCGCGGGAGCCCTCAGGAGACCCAGTACTTC

clone_size: NA
d_call: NA
j_call: TRBJ2-5
v_call: TRBV19
cdr3_aa: CASSIGASRTQETQYF
cdr3_nt: TGTGCCAGTAGTATAGGAGCTTCCAGGACCCAAGAGACCCAGTACTTC

clone_size: NA
d_call: TRBD2
j_call: TRBJ2-3
v_call: TRBV7-9
cdr3_aa: CASSPGGDTQYF
cdr3_nt: TGTGCCAGCAGCCCGGGGGGAGATACGCAGTATTTT

clone_size: NA
d_call: NA
j_call: TRBJ1-6
v_call: TRBV2
cdr3_aa: CASSEGKRIGPPLHF
cdr3_nt: TGTGCCAGCAGTGAAGGGAAAAGGATAGGGCCACCCCTCCACTTT

clone_size: NA
d_call: TRBD2
j_call: TRBJ2-3
v_call: TRBV19
cdr3_aa: CASSIRPPSLAGSTDTQYF
cdr3_nt: TGTGCCAGTAGTATAAGGCCCCCCAGTCTAGCGGGGAGCACAGATACGCAGTATTTT

clone_size: few
d_call: TRBD1
j_call: TRBJ2-7
v_call: TRBV9
cdr3_aa: CASSVDPTGGSEQYF
cdr3_nt: TGTGCCAGCAGCGTAGACCCGACAGGGGGTAGCGAGCAGTACTTC

clone_size: NA
d_call: NA
j_call: TRBJ2-3
v_call: TRBV7-8
cdr3_aa: CASSLGRRDTQYF
cdr3_nt: TGTGCCAGCAGCTTAGGACGGCGGGATACGCAGTATTTT

clone_size: NA
d_call: TRBD2
j_call: TRBJ2-3
v_call: TRBV7-2
cdr3_aa: CASSLTLSGSTDTQYF
cdr3_nt: TGTGCCAGCAGCCTCACCCTTAGCGGGAGCACAGATACGCAGTATTTT